Each of the 14 T cell receptor beta chains below was sequenced from the same sample in a study of blood T cell repertoires in COVID-19. Assay: immunoSEQ multiplex PCR; the TCRdb copy retains only in-frame clones and omits some. The repertoire holds roughly 260,000 clones, with about nine tenths as singletons. The sample taken for sequencing was peripheral blood. These receptors all come from a woman between 25 and 40 years old with COVID-19, enrolled during active disease.

The chain joins TRBV7-9 to TRBJ2-5, with D possibly matching TRBD2 (6 bases). The CDR3 runs 17 residues. Germline values: CDR1 SEHNR, CDR2 FQNEAQ (reference sequence). Trimming left V 4 bases short and J 4 bases short, with 22 bases between. In nucleotides, the CDR3 is TGTGCCAGCAGCTCCAGGAGGGCGGCTTCTGCGGCAGAGACCCAGTACTTC. Its translation is CASSSRRAASAAETQYF.

With respect to this clone: Other DNA sequences from this sample encode an identical CDR3 as well. The rearrangement links TRBV7-3 to TRBJ2-2; D possibly corresponds to TRBD2 (5 bases). V lost 5 bases to trimming and J lost 4 bases, with 11 bases between them. CDR1 SGHTA and CDR2 FQGTGA come from the germline V gene. This CDR3 contains 14 residues. This CDR3 reads CASSGGLGTGELFF. CDR3 nucleotide sequence: TGTGCCAGCAGCGGCGGACTCGGCACCGGGGAGCTGTTTTTT.

The chain has TRBV12-3 or TRBV12-4 and TRBJ1-1; maybe TRBD1 (5 bases). There are 12 residues in the CDR3. V lost 3 bases to trimming and J lost 11 bases, with 13 bases between them. CDR3 protein: CASSLVRGVAFF. CDR3 DNA sequence: TGTGCCAGCAGTTTGGTCCGGGGGGTCGCTTTCTTT.

This clone has only one observation. The rearrangement joins TRBV4-1 to TRBJ2-5; TRBD2 agrees at 7 bases. V trimming: 2 bases; J trimming: 1 base; junction bases outside the gene matches: 1. This CDR3 is 14 amino acids long. CDR1 is MGHRA and CDR2 is YSYEKL in the germline V gene. Here the CDR3 reads CASSQPSGQETQYF. As DNA, the CDR3 is TGCGCCAGCAGCCAACCTAGCGGCCAAGAGACCCAGTACTTC.

The rearrangement links TRBV19 to TRBJ1-5, with 8 bases that match TRBD1. The V and J ends lost 6 bases and 0 bases, in that order; junction bases with no gene match: 7. CDR3 length: 16 amino acids. Germline CDR1 is LNHDA and CDR2 is SQIVND (reference sequence). This chain's CDR3 is CASSDARGPSNQPQHF. CDR3 nucleotides: TGTGCCAGTAGCGATGCCAGGGGGCCTAGCAATCAGCCCCAGCATTTT.

This sequence joins TRBV5-1 and TRBJ2-2; 10 bases agree with TRBD2. This CDR3 spans 15 amino acids. The germline V gene has CDR1 SGHRS and CDR2 YFSETQ. The J segment lost 5 bases and the V segment lost 5 bases, leaving 6 bases of the junction unmatched. CDR3: CASREASGSTGELFF. Here the CDR3 DNA reads TGCGCCAGCAGAGAGGCTAGCGGGAGTACCGGGGAGCTGTTTTTT. Using reference TRBV5-1 and TRBJ2-2 for the parts outside the CDR3, the full variable domain is KAGVTQTPRYLIKTRGQQVTLSCSPISGHRSVSWYQQTPGQGLQFLFEYFSETQRNKGNFPGRFSGRQFSNSRSEMNVSTLELGDSALYLCASREASGSTGELFFGEGSRLTVL.

The V and J genes are TRBV5-4 and TRBJ2-3, with 7 bases that match TRBD2. CDR3 size: 15 residues. The V gene's germline CDR1 is SGHNT and CDR2 YYREEE (reference sequence). V trimming: 5 bases; J trimming: 2 bases; junction bases outside the gene matches: 8. CDR3 residues: CASRKSSGFTDTQYF. The DNA of the CDR3 is TGTGCCAGCAGAAAATCTAGCGGATTCACAGATACGCAGTATTTT.

This sequence joins TRBV4-1 and TRBJ2-1, with a tentative D call TRBD2 (5 bases). Germline assignment: CDR1 MGHRA and CDR2 YSYEKL. The CDR3 loop spans 13 amino acids. Trimming pared 4 bases from V and 8 bases from J, leaving 12 bases between. CDR3 protein: CASSLPELDEQFF. The CDR3 DNA reads TGCGCCAGCAGCCTGCCCGAACTAGATGAGCAGTTCTTC.

The genes are TRBV3-1 (or the pseudogene TRBV3-2) and TRBJ2-2; D not resolved. CDR3 length: 16 amino acids. Trimming took off 0 bases at V and 6 bases at J, with 14 bases between the two ends. Germline CDR1 and CDR2: LGHDT and YNNKEL (reference sequence). For the CDR3, the DNA is TGTGCCAGCAGCCAAGAGCCAACAGTGCTTTCCGGGGAGCTGTTTTTT. Translated: CASSQEPTVLSGELFF.

The chain combines TRBV5-4 with TRBJ1-3; TRBD1 agrees at 7 bases. V dropped 4 bases and J dropped 0; count of bases not matched to a gene: 10. CDR1 and CDR2 (germline): SGHNT, YYREEE (reference sequence). The CDR3 is made up of 17 amino acids. In nucleotides, the CDR3 is TGTGCCAGCAGCCTGTCCCGTACAGGGGTCTCTGGAAACACCATATATTTT. Amino acid sequence: CASSLSRTGVSGNTIYF.

The V and J genes are TRBV29-1 and TRBJ1-2; no clear D gene. Germline V gene sequence: CDR1 SQVTM, CDR2 ANQGSEA. The V end lost 5 bases, the J end lost 4 bases, and 14 bases lay between the germline ends. The CDR3 length is 13 residues. The DNA of the CDR3 is TGCAGCGTTCTTTTGGCAGGTTTCTATGGCTACACCTTC. Protein sequence: CSVLLAGFYGYTF.

The gene calls are TRBV27 and TRBJ1-3; 11 bases fit TRBD1. Germline V gives CDR1 MNHEY, CDR2 SMNVEV (reference sequence). Trimming removed 4 bases from V and 4 bases from J; junction bases left unmatched: 9. CDR3 length: 17 residues. The CDR3 here is CASSSSRGQGGGNTIYF. As DNA, the CDR3 is TGTGCCAGCAGTTCCAGCCGGGGACAGGGGGGCGGAAACACCATATATTTT.

The chain carries TRBV29-1 and TRBJ2-7, with TRBD2 matching 7 bases. The germline CDR1 and CDR2 sequences are SQVTM and ANQGSEA. The length of the CDR3 is 11 residues. V lost 7 bases, J lost 7 bases, and 7 bases stayed unmatched. This CDR3 is CSGRLAREQYF. Here the CDR3 DNA reads TGCAGCGGGAGACTAGCACGGGAGCAGTACTTC.

V is TRBV6-2 or TRBV6-3 and J is TRBJ1-2, with D perhaps TRBD1 (5 bases). Trimming pared 4 bases from V and 2 bases from J, leaving 11 bases between. The CDR3 runs 14 residues. Per the germline V gene, CDR1 is MNHEY and CDR2 is SVGEGT. CDR3 DNA sequence: TGTGCCAGCAGTTTTGGCAGGGTCAACTATGGCTACACCTTC. Its translation: CASSFGRVNYGYTF.